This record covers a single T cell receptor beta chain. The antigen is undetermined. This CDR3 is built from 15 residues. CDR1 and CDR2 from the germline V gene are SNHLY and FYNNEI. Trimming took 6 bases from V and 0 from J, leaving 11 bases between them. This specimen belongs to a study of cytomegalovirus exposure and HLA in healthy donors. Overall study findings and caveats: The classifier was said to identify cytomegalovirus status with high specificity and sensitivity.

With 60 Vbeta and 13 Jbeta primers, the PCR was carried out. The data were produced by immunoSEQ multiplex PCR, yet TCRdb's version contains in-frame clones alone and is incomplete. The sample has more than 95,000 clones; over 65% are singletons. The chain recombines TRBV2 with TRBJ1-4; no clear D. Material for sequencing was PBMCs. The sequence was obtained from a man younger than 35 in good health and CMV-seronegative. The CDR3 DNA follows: TGTGCCAGCAGGGTATCAGGTGCAACTAATGAAAAACTGTTTTTT. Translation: CASRVSGATNEKLFF. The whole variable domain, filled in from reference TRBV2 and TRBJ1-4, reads EPEVTQTPSHQVTQMGQEVILRCVPISNHLYFYWYRQILGQKVEFLVSFYNNEISEKSEIFDDQFSVERPDGSNFTLKIRSTKLEDSAMYFCASRVSGATNEKLFFGSGTQLSVL.